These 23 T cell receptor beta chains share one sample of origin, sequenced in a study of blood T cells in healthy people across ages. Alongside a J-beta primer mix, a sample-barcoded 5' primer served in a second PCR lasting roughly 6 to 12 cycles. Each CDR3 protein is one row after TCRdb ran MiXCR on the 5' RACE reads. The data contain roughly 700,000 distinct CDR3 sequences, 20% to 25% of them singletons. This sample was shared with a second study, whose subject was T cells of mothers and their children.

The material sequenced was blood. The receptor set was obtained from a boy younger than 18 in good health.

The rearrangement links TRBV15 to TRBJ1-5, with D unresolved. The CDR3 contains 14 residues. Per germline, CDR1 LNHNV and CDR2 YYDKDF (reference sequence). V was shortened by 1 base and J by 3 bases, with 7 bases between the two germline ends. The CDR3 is CATSRGRFNQPQHF. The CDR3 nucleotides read TGTGCCACCAGCAGAGGCCGGTTCAATCAGCCCCAGCATTTT. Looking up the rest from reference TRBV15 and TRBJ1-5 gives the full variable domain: DAMVIQNPRYQVTQFGKPVTLSCSQTLNHNVMYWYQQKSSQAPKLLFHYYDKDFNNEADTPDNFQSRRPNTSFCFLDIRSPGLGDTAMYLCATSRGRFNQPQHFGDGTRLSIL.

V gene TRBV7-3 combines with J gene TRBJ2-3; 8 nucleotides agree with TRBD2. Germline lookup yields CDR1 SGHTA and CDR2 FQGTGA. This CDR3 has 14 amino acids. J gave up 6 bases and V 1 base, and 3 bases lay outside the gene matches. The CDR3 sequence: CASSLNGGADTQYF. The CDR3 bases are TGTGCCAGCAGCTTAAACGGGGGGGCCGATACGCAGTATTTT.

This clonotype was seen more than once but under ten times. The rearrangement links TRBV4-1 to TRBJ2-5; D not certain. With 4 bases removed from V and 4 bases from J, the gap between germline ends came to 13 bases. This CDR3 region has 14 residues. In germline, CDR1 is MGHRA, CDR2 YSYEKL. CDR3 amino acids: CASSRVLDGETQYF. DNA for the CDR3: TGCGCCAGCAGCCGAGTACTCGACGGAGAGACCCAGTACTTC.

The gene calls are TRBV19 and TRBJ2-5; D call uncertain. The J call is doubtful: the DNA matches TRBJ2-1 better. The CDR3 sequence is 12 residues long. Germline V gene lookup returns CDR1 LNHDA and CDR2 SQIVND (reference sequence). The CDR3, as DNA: TGTGCCAGTAGTATAGGGTTCAATGAGCAGTTCTTC. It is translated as CASSIGFNEQFF.

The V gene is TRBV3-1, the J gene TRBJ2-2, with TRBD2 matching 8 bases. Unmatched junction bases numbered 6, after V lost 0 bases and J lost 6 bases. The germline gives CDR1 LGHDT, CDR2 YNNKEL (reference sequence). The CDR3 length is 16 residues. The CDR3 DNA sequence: TGTGCCAGCAGCCAAGACCGCTTGCGGGGGGCCGGGGAGCTGTTTTTT. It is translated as CASSQDRLRGAGELFF.

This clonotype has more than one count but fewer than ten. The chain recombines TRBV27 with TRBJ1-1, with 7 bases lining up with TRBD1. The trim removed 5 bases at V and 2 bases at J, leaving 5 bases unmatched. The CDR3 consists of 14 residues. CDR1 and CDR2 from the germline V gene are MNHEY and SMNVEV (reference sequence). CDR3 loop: CASSRGDSNTEAFF. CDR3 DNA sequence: TGTGCCAGCAGTAGAGGGGACAGCAACACTGAAGCTTTCTTT.

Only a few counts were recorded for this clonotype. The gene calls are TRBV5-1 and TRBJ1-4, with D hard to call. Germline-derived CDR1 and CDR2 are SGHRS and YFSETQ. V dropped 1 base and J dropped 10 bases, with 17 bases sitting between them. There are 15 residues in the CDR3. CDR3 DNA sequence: TGCGCCAGCAGCTTGCGGTCAGCACAAGATGGAAAACTGTTTTTT. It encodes CASSLRSAQDGKLFF.

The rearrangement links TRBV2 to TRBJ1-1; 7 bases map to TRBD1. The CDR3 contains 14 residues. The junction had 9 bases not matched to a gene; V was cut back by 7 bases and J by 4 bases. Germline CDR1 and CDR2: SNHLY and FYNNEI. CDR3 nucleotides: TGTGCCAGCACACAGGGGATTCGAGGCACTGAAGCTTTCTTT. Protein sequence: CASTQGIRGTEAFF.

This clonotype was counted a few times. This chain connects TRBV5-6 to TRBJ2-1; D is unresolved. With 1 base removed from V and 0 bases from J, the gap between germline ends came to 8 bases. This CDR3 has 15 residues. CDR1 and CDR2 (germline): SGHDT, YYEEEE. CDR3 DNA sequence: TGTGCCAGCAGCTTGAGGGTCCACTCCTACAATGAGCAGTTCTTC. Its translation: CASSLRVHSYNEQFF.

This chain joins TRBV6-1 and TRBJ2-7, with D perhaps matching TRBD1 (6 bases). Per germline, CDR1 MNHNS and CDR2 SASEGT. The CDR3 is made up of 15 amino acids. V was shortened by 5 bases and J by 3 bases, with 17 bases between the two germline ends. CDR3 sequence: CASSQSLDSVYEQYF. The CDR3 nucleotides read TGTGCCAGCAGTCAATCCTTGGACAGCGTCTACGAGCAGTACTTC.

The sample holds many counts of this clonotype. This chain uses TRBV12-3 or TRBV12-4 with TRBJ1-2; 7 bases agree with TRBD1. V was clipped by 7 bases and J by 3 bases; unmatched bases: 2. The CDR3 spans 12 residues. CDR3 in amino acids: CASKQGDYGYTF. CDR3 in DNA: TGTGCCAGCAAGCAGGGGGACTATGGCTACACCTTC.

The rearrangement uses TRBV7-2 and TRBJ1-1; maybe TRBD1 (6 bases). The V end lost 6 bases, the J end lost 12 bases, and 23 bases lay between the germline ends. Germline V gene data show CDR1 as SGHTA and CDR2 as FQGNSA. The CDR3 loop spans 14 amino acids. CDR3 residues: CASRASGGATKTFF. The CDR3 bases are TGTGCCAGCAGGGCCTCCGGGGGGGCGACGAAAACTTTCTTT.

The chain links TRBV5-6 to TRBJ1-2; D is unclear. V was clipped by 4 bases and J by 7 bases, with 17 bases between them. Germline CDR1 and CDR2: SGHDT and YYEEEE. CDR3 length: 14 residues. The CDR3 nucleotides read TGTGCCAGCAGCCCTGCTCGGAGGGCCAGTGGCTACACCTTC. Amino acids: CASSPARRASGYTF.

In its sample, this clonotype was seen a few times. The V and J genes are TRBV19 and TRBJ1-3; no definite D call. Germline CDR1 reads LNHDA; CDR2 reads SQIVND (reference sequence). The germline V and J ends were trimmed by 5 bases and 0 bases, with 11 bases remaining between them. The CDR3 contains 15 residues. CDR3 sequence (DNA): TGTGCCAGTAGTGGAGGCGGCGGCTCTGGAAACACCATATATTTT. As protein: CASSGGGGSGNTIYF.

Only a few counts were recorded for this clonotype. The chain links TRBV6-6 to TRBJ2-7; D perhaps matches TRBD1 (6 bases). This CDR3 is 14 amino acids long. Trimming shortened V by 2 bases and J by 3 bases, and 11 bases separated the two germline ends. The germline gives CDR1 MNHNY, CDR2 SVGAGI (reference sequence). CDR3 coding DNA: TGTGCCAGCAGTTACCTACAGGGCCTCTACGAGCAGTACTTC. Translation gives CASSYLQGLYEQYF.

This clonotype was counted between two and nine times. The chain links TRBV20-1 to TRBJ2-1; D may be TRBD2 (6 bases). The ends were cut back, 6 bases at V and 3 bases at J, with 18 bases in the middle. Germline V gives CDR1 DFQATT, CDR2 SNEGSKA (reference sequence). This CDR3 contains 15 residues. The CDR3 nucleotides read TGCAGTGCCCTGGGAAAACGGGAGAACTACAATGAGCAGTTCTTC. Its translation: CSALGKRENYNEQFF.

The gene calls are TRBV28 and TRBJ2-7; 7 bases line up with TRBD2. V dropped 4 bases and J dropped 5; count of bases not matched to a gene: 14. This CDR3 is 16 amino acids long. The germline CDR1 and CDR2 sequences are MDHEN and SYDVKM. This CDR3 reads CASSSPSSGAPNEQYF. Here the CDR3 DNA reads TGTGCCAGCAGTTCCCCGTCCAGCGGGGCCCCCAACGAGCAGTACTTC.

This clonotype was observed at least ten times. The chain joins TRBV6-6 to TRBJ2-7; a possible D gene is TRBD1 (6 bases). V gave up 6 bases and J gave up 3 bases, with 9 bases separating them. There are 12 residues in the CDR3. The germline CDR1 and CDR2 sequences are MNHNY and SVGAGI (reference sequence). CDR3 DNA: TGTGCCAGCAGCTACAGGGACTACGAGCAGTACTTC. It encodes CASSYRDYEQYF.

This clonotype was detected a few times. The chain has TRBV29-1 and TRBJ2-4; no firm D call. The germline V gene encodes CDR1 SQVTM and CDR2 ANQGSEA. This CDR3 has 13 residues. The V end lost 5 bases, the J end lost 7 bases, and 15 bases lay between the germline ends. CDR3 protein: CSVRGGVENIQYF. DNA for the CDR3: TGCAGCGTTCGCGGTGGGGTGGAGAACATTCAGTACTTC.

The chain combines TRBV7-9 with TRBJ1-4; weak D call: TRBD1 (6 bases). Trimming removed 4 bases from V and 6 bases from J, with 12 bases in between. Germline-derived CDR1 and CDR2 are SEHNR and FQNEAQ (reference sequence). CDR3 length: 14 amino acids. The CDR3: CASSSSTGYEKLFF. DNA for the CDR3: TGTGCCAGCAGCTCCAGCACAGGGTATGAAAAACTGTTTTTT.

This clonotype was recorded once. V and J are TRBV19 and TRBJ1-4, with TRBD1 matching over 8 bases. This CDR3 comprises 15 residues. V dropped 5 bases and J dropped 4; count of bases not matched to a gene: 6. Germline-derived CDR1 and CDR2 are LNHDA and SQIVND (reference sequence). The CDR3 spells CASSHPGQDNEKLFF. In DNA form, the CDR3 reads TGTGCCAGTAGTCACCCGGGACAGGATAATGAAAAACTGTTTTTT.

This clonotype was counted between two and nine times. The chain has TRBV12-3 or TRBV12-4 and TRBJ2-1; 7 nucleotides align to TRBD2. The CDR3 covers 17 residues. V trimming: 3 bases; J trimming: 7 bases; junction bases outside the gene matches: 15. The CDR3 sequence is CASSFGTNDPLGNEQFF. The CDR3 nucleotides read TGTGCCAGCAGTTTCGGGACTAACGATCCTCTAGGGAATGAGCAGTTCTTC.

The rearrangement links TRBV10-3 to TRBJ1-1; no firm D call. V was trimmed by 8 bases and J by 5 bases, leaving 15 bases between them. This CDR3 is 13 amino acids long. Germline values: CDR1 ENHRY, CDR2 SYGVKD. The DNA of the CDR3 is TGTGCCATCGCCCCGTTAGGACGAACTGAAGCTTTCTTT. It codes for CAIAPLGRTEAFF.